The source of this TCR beta chain is a study of T-cell reconstitution after alpha-beta-depleted transplantation in children. Study outcomes and limitations: One year post-transplant, T-cell counts and diversity were largely derived from T cells produced anew. There were some patients whose high TCRbeta diversity at day 60 came from surviving recipient T cells and thymic progenitors. It was reported that alpha-beta T cells came from several hundred expanded graft clones (about two months after transplant).

It was with unique molecular identifiers that the TCRbeta library was prepared. Each CDR3 protein gets one entry after TCRdb re-called the PCR reads with MiXCR. The table has 200,000 to 250,000 distinct CDR3 sequences, around 9.2% seen once. This clonotype occurred a few times. The antigen is not known. Looked up from germline, CDR1 is SGDLS and CDR2 is YYNGEE. The V gene end was trimmed by 0 bases and the J gene end by 0 bases; junction bases not matched to a gene: 12. CDR3 size: 19 residues. The source is a male patient aged 2 to 9 who had a stem cell transplant for acute myeloid leukemia, so the T cells may come from the graft donor. The rearrangement joins TRBV9 to TRBJ2-1; 7 nucleotides align to TRBD2. The source was PBMCs, mostly from graft donor cells, collected 360 days after TCRalphabeta/CD19-depleted stem cell transplant. The DNA for the CDR3 is TGTGCCAGCAGCGTAGTGGTCAGGGAGGGGCTAAGCTCCTACAATGAGCAGTTCTTC. It codes for CASSVVVREGLSSYNEQFF.